The 18 T cell receptor beta chains presented below share a single source sample, sequenced in a study of blood T cell repertoires in COVID-19. Measured with immunoSEQ multiplex PCR; TCRdb has only the in-frame clones, and not every one. The sample lists approximately 210,000 clones, around 83% seen once, with 2.9% in the top ten. Sequencing input: peripheral blood. The origin of the receptors is a man aged 50 or older with active or convalescent COVID-19.

The genes are TRBV10-2 and TRBJ1-4; no clear D. There are 14 residues in the CDR3. The V end lost 0 bases, the J end lost 7 bases, and 9 bases lay between the germline ends. Germline V gene sequence: CDR1 WSHSY, CDR2 SAAADI. The DNA of the CDR3 is TGCGCCAGCAGTGAGTCGATTTCGGGTGAAAAACTGTTTTTT. It encodes CASSESISGEKLFF.

The V gene is TRBV30, the J gene TRBJ1-4; tentative D call: TRBD1 (5 bases). The length of the CDR3 is 15 residues. The V end was cut by 0 bases, the J end by 5 bases, with 13 bases between. The germline V gene has CDR1 GTSNPN and CDR2 SVGIG (reference sequence). The CDR3 nucleotides read TGTGCCTGGAGTGTAGGCTCAGGGTACAATGAAAAACTGTTTTTT. It translates to CAWSVGSGYNEKLFF.

CDR3 loop: CASSQDSVNYGYTF. CDR3 DNA: TGTGCCAGCAGCCAAGATTCAGTTAACTATGGCTACACCTTC. The chain uses TRBV3-1 (or the pseudogene TRBV3-2) and TRBJ1-2; D gene unclear. Germline V gene sequence: CDR1 LGHDT, CDR2 YNNKEL (reference sequence). V lost 0 bases, J lost 1 base, and 6 bases lay in between. The CDR3 sequence is 14 residues long.

The chain employs TRBV5-1 and TRBJ2-3; TRBD2 matches at 11 bases. J lost 1 base, V lost 0 bases, and 4 bases had no gene match. Looked up from germline, CDR1 is SGHRS and CDR2 is YFSETQ. The CDR3 has 17 amino acids. CDR3 in amino acids: CASSLVSGGVGTDTQYF. In DNA, the CDR3 is TGCGCCAGCAGCTTGGTTAGCGGGGGGGTTGGCACAGATACGCAGTATTTT.

The chain uses TRBV27 and TRBJ1-1, with a tentative D call TRBD1 (6 bases). With 0 bases removed from V and 4 bases from J, the gap between germline ends came to 9 bases. The CDR3 is 14 amino acids. Germline V CDR1 and CDR2: MNHEY, SMNVEV (reference sequence). The CDR3 region has the DNA TGTGCCAGCAGTTTATCCGGGGGGCCCACTGAAGCTTTCTTT. Its protein is CASSLSGGPTEAFF.

This chain links TRBV24-1 with TRBJ2-1; the D is unclear. V was clipped by 4 bases and J by 2 bases, with 11 bases between them. The CDR3 runs 15 residues. CDR1 and CDR2 (germline): KGHDR, SFDVKD. The CDR3 loop reads CATSDLSGPYNEQFF. CDR3 nucleotides: TGTGCCACCAGTGACCTGAGTGGGCCCTACAATGAGCAGTTCTTC.

In this sample, this clone turned up once. The gene calls are TRBV7-8 and TRBJ1-5, with D tentatively TRBD1 (6 bases). The CDR3 is 15 residues long. V lost 5 bases and J lost 6, with 17 bases in between. Germline CDR1 is SGHVS and CDR2 is FQNEAQ. CDR3 residues: CASSVAGGTGQPQHF. CDR3 nucleotide sequence: TGTGCCAGCAGCGTCGCGGGGGGCACGGGTCAGCCCCAGCATTTT.

The V gene is TRBV7-6, the J gene TRBJ1-6; no clear D gene. V was clipped by 1 base and J by 7 bases, with 11 bases between them. CDR1 SGHVS and CDR2 FNYEAQ come from the germline V gene. This CDR3 is 15 amino acids long. The CDR3 loop reads CASSLGGQVNSPLHF. CDR3 bases: TGTGCCAGCAGCTTAGGAGGTCAAGTCAATTCACCCCTCCACTTT.

The chain combines TRBV12-2 with TRBJ2-3; the table's D call, TRBD2, was not checked against the DNA. TRBV12-2 is a pseudogene locus. The CDR3 is 16 amino acids. CDR3 protein: CASRLGWAGFTDTQYF. DNA for the CDR3: TGTGCAAGTCGCTTGGGTTGGGCGGGGTTCACAGATACGCAGTATTTT.

The chain recombines TRBV6-5 with TRBJ1-6; 9 positions match TRBD1. The CDR3 runs to 13 residues. Germline assignment: CDR1 MNHEY and CDR2 SVGAGI. V trimming: 6 bases; J trimming: 14 bases; junction bases outside the gene matches: 8. CDR3: CASRGQGGTTLHF. For the CDR3, the DNA is TGTGCCAGCAGGGGACAGGGTGGTACAACCCTCCACTTT.

V gene TRBV30 combines with J gene TRBJ1-2; 7 positions agree with TRBD1. CDR1 is GTSNPN and CDR2 is SVGIG in the germline V gene (reference sequence). CDR3 length equals 13 residues. After removal of 2 bases from V and 6 bases from J, the junction contained 6 bases not matched to a gene. The CDR3 bases are TGTGCCTGGAGTCTGACAGGGCTGAATGGCTACACCTTC. Translating gives CAWSLTGLNGYTF.

The rearrangement joins TRBV7-9 to TRBJ2-7; 9 bases fit TRBD1. The ends lost 1 base at V and 2 bases at J; junction bases unmatched: 3. Per germline, CDR1 SEHNR and CDR2 FQNEAQ (reference sequence). The CDR3 totals 15 residues. The CDR3 DNA sequence: TGTGCCAGCAGCTTAGTGGGACAGGGTACCTACGAGCAGTACTTC. Amino acids: CASSLVGQGTYEQYF.

CDR3 sequence (DNA): TGTGCCAGCAGCTCGGGTGGTGGTCAGCCCCAGCATTTT. It encodes CASSSGGGQPQHF. The chain has TRBV7-8 and TRBJ1-5; D is ambiguous. Germline assignment: CDR1 SGHVS and CDR2 FQNEAQ. The CDR3 extends over 13 amino acids. V was shortened by 4 bases and J by 6 bases, with 10 bases between the two germline ends.

J is TRBJ1-1 and V is TRBV2; D may be TRBD1 (6 bases). This CDR3 contains 15 residues. V lost 7 bases, J lost 6 bases, and 21 bases lay in between. The V gene's germline CDR1 is SNHLY and CDR2 FYNNEI. Here the CDR3 reads CASMPQGWFGSEAFF. The CDR3 region has the DNA TGTGCCAGCATGCCGCAGGGGTGGTTCGGGTCTGAAGCTTTCTTT.

This sequence joins TRBV19 and TRBJ1-1; 7 nucleotides line up with TRBD1. Trimming took 2 bases from V and 1 from J; bases not matched to a gene: 13. The CDR3 sequence is 18 residues long. CDR1 and CDR2 (germline): LNHDA, SQIVND (reference sequence). The CDR3 DNA sequence: TGTGCCAGTAGTATACCCGACAGGGTGGCAGTTGAGAACACTGAAGCTTTCTTT. This codes for CASSIPDRVAVENTEAFF.

The rearrangement links TRBV12-3 or TRBV12-4 to TRBJ1-2; D gene ambiguous. The CDR3 is 13 residues long. The V end lost 1 base, the J end lost 4 bases, and 7 bases lay between the germline ends. For the CDR3, the DNA is TGTGCCAGCAGTTTAGGGACTTTCTATGGCTACACCTTC. It specifies CASSLGTFYGYTF.

The genes are TRBV5-1 and TRBJ2-3; TRBD2 might be the D (5 bases). CDR1 is SGHRS, CDR2 YFSETQ, per germline. V lost 4 bases and J 4 bases, leaving 16 bases between the germline ends. This CDR3 comprises 15 residues. CDR3 amino acids: CASSLGLQRSDTQYF. The CDR3 coding sequence is TGCGCCAGCAGCCTTGGACTCCAACGATCAGATACGCAGTATTTT.

This sequence joins TRBV5-1 and TRBJ2-7; D is unclear. CDR1 is SGHRS and CDR2 is YFSETQ in the germline V gene. This CDR3 spans 12 amino acids. V was pared by 1 base and J by 3 bases, with 5 bases between. The CDR3 is CASSLTRYEQYF. The CDR3, as DNA: TGCGCCAGCAGCTTGACTCGCTACGAGCAGTACTTC.